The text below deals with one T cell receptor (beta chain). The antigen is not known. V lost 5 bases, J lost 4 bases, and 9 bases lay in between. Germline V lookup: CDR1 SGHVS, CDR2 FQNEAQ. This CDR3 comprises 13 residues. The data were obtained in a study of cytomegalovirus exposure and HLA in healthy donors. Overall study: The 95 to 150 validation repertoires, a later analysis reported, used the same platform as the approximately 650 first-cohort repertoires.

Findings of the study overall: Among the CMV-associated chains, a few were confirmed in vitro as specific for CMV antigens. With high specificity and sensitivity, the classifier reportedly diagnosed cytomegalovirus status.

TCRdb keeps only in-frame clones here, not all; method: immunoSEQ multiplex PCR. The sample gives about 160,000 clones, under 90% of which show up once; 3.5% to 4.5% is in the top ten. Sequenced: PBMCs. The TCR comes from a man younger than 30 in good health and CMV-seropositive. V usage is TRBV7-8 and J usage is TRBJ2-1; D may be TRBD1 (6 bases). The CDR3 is CASSPDSYNEQFF. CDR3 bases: TGTGCCAGCAGCCCGGACAGTTACAATGAGCAGTTCTTC. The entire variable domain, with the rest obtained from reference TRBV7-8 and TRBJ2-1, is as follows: GAGVSQSPRYKVAKRGQDVALRCDPISGHVSLFWYQQALGQGPEFLTYFQNEAQLDKSGLPSDRFFAERPEGSVSTLKIQRTQQEDSAVYLCASSPDSYNEQFFGPGTRLTVL.